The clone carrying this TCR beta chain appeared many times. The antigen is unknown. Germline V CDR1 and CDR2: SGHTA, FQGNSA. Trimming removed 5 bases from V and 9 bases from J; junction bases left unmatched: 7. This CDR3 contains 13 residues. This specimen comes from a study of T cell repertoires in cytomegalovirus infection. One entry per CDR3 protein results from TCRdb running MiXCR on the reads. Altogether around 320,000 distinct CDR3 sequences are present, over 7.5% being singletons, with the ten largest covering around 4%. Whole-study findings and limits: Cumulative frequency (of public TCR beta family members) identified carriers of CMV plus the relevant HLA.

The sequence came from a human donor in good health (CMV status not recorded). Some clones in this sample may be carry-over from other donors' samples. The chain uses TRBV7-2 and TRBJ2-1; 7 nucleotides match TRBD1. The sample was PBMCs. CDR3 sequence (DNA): TGTGCCAGCAGCGCTAGACAGGGAAGTGAGCAGTTCTTC. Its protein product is CASSARQGSEQFF.